Listed below are T cell receptor beta chains from one sample, sequenced in a study of blood T cell repertoires in COVID-19. Assay: immunoSEQ multiplex PCR; the TCRdb copy retains only in-frame clones and omits some. The table records about 56,000 clones, over 55% of them present only once. Input material: peripheral blood. These receptors originate from a woman aged 70-85 years with COVID-19, enrolled during active disease. Both conserved end residues are part of each CDR3. The D gene is left open where the match is weak. Size is stated for part of the rows, as once, few or many counts, or as a class when the clone is expanded.

j_call cdr3_length d_call v_call clone_size cdr3_nt cdr3_aa
TRBJ2-2 14 TRBD1 TRBV6-5 NA TGTGCCAGCAGCCAGACAGGGGTCACCGGGGAGCTGTTTTTT CASSQTGVTGELFF
TRBJ1-2 13 NA TRBV19 NA TGTGCCAGTAGTTTTGACACCTCCTATGGCTACACCTTC CASSFDTSYGYTF
TRBJ1-2 13 NA TRBV7-9 few TGTGCCAGCAGCTTAGCGCAGGGGTATGGCTACACCTTC CASSLAQGYGYTF
TRBJ2-3 18 NA TRBV19 NA TGTGCCAGTAGTATAGATGAGGTCAGCCATGCCGCCACAGATACGCAGTATTTT CASSIDEVSHAATDTQYF
TRBJ2-1 15 TRBD1 TRBV10-3 NA TGTGCCGGTTCTCCGCGGCTAGGGGGACAGGATGAGCAGTTCTTC CAGSPRLGGQDEQFF
TRBJ2-7 13 NA TRBV5-1 NA TGCGCCAGCAAGCGGACAGACTCCTACGAGCAGTACTTC CASKRTDSYEQYF
TRBJ2-5 13 NA TRBV19 once TGTGCCAGTAGTATAGGGCGGGGAGAGACCCAGTACTTC CASSIGRGETQYF
TRBJ1-1 13 NA TRBV7-8 NA TGTGCCAGCAGCGCCGACAGTAACACTGAAGCTTTCTTT CASSADSNTEAFF
TRBJ1-6 14 NA TRBV21-1 few TGTGCCAGCACTCCGAAAGGGGGTCCATCACCCCTCCACTTT CASTPKGGPSPLHF
TRBJ2-5 16 TRBD2 TRBV7-8 few TGTGCCAGCAGCTTAGGCCGGGAGGGCTACCAAGAGACCCAGTACTTC CASSLGREGYQETQYF
TRBJ1-1 13 NA TRBV24-1 NA TGTGCCACCAGTGACACTATGAACACTGAAGCTTTCTTT CATSDTMNTEAFF
TRBJ1-1 14 NA TRBV18 NA TGTGCCAGCTCACCACTGGCATCTCCCACTGAAGCTTTCTTT CASSPLASPTEAFF
TRBJ2-3 16 TRBD2 TRBV18 NA TGTGCCAGCTCACCACGCGGCGGGGGTAGCACAGATACGCAGTATTTT CASSPRGGGSTDTQYF
TRBJ2-7 15 NA TRBV19 NA TGTGCCAGTAGTATAGGTGGGCAGGGGCCCTACGAGCAGTACTTC CASSIGGQGPYEQYF
TRBJ2-1 15 NA TRBV7-2 once TGTGCCAGCAGCTCAGCTCCCTTATCCTACAATGAGCAGTTCTTC CASSSAPLSYNEQFF
TRBJ1-4 15 NA TRBV7-6 NA TGTGCCAGCAGCTTAGAGGCAAGGAGGAATGAAAAACTGTTTTTT CASSLEARRNEKLFF
TRBJ1-4 16 NA TRBV4-3 NA TGCGCCAGCAGCCGCATACAGGGTATAGCTAATGAAAAACTGTTTTTT CASSRIQGIANEKLFF
TRBJ2-3 15 TRBD2 TRBV5-4 once TGTGCCAGCAGCTCCCGGGACTATAGCACAGATACGCAGTATTTT CASSSRDYSTDTQYF
TRBJ1-4 15 TRBD1 TRBV5-6 NA TGTGCCAGCAGCGTTACGGACAGGTTTAATGAAAAACTGTTTTTT CASSVTDRFNEKLFF
TRBJ1-5 14 NA TRBV5-6 NA TGTGCCAGCAGCCCCGCAGGGTGGAATCAGCCCCAGCATTTT CASSPAGWNQPQHF
TRBJ2-5 15 NA TRBV7-9 few TGTGCCAGCAGCTTAGCCGCCGGGGGACAAGAGACCCAGTACTTC CASSLAAGGQETQYF
TRBJ2-3 17 TRBD2 TRBV9 NA TGTGCCAGCAGCGTAGGGACTAGCGGGGGGGCCGTAGATACGCAGTATTTT CASSVGTSGGAVDTQYF
TRBJ2-5 15 TRBD1 TRBV19 once TGTGCCAGTAGTCCCAGACAGGGGATGGGGGAGACCCAGTACTTC CASSPRQGMGETQYF
TRBJ2-7 17 NA TRBV21-1 many TGTGCCAGCAGCACTCTCGGGAGGGAGAATGCGGTAGACGAGCAGTACTTC CASSTLGRENAVDEQYF
TRBJ1-4 16 TRBD1 TRBV19 NA TGTGCCAGTAGTATCTCCCAGGGGGCAACTAATGAAAAACTGTTTTTT CASSISQGATNEKLFF
TRBJ1-2 13 NA TRBV18 NA TGTGCCAGCTCCCAACAGAGTAACTATGGCTACACCTTC CASSQQSNYGYTF
TRBJ1-6 13 NA TRBV25-1 NA TGTGCCAGCACCCCAGGATCCAATTCACCCCTCCACTTT CASTPGSNSPLHF
TRBJ2-5 16 TRBD2 TRBV5-5 NA TGTGCCAGCAGCCGCCGATTAGCGGGGGCCCAAGAGACCCAGTACTTC CASSRRLAGAQETQYF
TRBJ1-2 14 TRBD1 TRBV9 NA TGTGCCAGCAGCGCGGGGGGACAGGGCTATGGCTACACCTTC CASSAGGQGYGYTF
TRBJ1-4 15 NA TRBV20-1 NA TGCAGTGCTAGTCGGGGAGCAGCAACTAATGAAAAACTGTTTTTT CSASRGAATNEKLFF
TRBJ1-2 13 NA TRBV27 NA TGTGCCAGCGCGGGGGTCGGCGGCTATGGCTACACCTTC CASAGVGGYGYTF
TRBJ1-2 13 TRBD1 TRBV5-4 NA TGTGCCAGCAGCCCCGACAGGGACTATGGCTACACCTTC CASSPDRDYGYTF
TRBJ2-2 16 TRBD1 TRBV2 NA TGTGCCAGCAGTGATCCCGCCAGGGGGATTACCGGGGAGCTGTTTTTT CASSDPARGITGELFF
TRBJ2-2 13 NA TRBV9 NA TGTGCCAGCAGCAGAACCGGGACCGGGGAGCTGTTTTTT CASSRTGTGELFF
TRBJ2-1 13 NA TRBV9 NA TGTGCCAGCAGCGTACAACAGTACAATGAGCAGTTCTTC CASSVQQYNEQFF
TRBJ2-1 15 TRBD2 TRBV7-8 NA TGTGCCAGCAAATCTAGCGGGAGCTCCTACAATGAGCAGTTCTTC CASKSSGSSYNEQFF
TRBJ1-2 14 NA TRBV10-3 NA TGTGCCATCAGTGAAGAGGGGGTGGGTTATGGCTACACCTTC CAISEEGVGYGYTF
TRBJ1-2 13 NA TRBV10-3 NA TGTGCCATCAGTGGGTGGACAGAGGGTGGCTACACCTTC CAISGWTEGGYTF
TRBJ2-2 15 TRBD2 TRBV7-9 NA TGTGCCAGCAGCGTAACTAGCGGGATCACCGGGGAGCTGTTTTTT CASSVTSGITGELFF
TRBJ1-1 15 NA TRBV6-4 NA TGTGCCAGCAGTGGCCCAGGGTGGGAAAACACTGAAGCTTTCTTT CASSGPGWENTEAFF
TRBJ2-1 14 TRBD2 TRBV2 NA TGTGCCAGCAAGCGGGGTAACACAGACAATGAGCAGTTCTTC CASKRGNTDNEQFF
TRBJ1-1 13 TRBD1 TRBV12-3/TRBV12-4 NA TGTGCCAGCAGTCCGACAGGGGCGGCTGAAGCTTTCTTT CASSPTGAAEAFF
TRBJ1-1 15 NA TRBV7-9 NA TGTGCCAGCAGCTTACTAAGACCGAGGGACACTGAAGCTTTCTTT CASSLLRPRDTEAFF
TRBJ2-2 21 TRBD1 TRBV7-3 once TGTGCCAGCAGCTCTCGTTTCCACAGGGGACGTACCGGCCCGAACACCGGGGAGCTGTTTTTT CASSSRFHRGRTGPNTGELFF
TRBJ1-1 15 NA TRBV5-6 NA TGTGCCAGCAGCCCAACGGGGGGATACCAAGCTGAAGCTTTCTTT CASSPTGGYQAEAFF
TRBJ2-1 12 TRBD1 TRBV15 NA TGTGCCACCAGCAGAGACAGGGGGAGGCAGTTCTTC CATSRDRGRQFF
TRBJ2-6 15 NA TRBV6-2/TRBV6-3 NA TGTGCCAGCAGCTGGGAGAGCTCTGGGGCCAACGTCCTGACTTTC CASSWESSGANVLTF
TRBJ2-2 14 NA TRBV7-9 once TGTGCCAGCAGCTTGGGCGCATACACCGGGGAGCTGTTTTTT CASSLGAYTGELFF
TRBJ2-2 14 TRBD2 TRBV6-5 NA TGTGCCAGCAGTTTGCGGGAGTTTGCCGGGGAGCTGTTTTTT CASSLREFAGELFF
TRBJ2-1 15 NA TRBV19 NA TGTGCCAGTAGTATAGTCGAGGAGAGCGACAATGAGCAGTTCTTC CASSIVEESDNEQFF
TRBJ2-5 14 TRBD1 TRBV29-1 NA TGCAGCGTTGAGAGGAACAGGGGTGGGGAGACCCAGTACTTC CSVERNRGGETQYF
TRBJ1-2 15 TRBD1 TRBV19 NA TGTGCCAGTAGTAGTTGGACAGGGGCCCATCGAGGCTACACCTTC CASSSWTGAHRGYTF
TRBJ1-6 14 NA TRBV28 NA TGTGCCAGCAAACCGGACAGCGTTTGGTCACCCCTCCACTTT CASKPDSVWSPLHF
TRBJ1-3 18 NA TRBV7-7 NA TGTGCTAGCAGCTTCCACACCCCACAGGGAATATCTGGAAACACCATATATTTT CASSFHTPQGISGNTIYF
TRBJ1-2 18 TRBD1 TRBV27 NA TGTGCCAGCAGTTTAAGGGTCCGGGACAGGGGGGAAAACTATGGCTACACCTTC CASSLRVRDRGENYGYTF
TRBJ1-2 16 TRBD1 TRBV7-6 NA TGTGCCAGCAGCCCCCAAACAGGGGGGAACGACTATGGCTACACCTTC CASSPQTGGNDYGYTF
TRBJ1-4 15 NA TRBV4-1 NA TGCGCCAGCAGCCAAGTGGAGGGCCAGAGTGAAAAACTGTTTTTT CASSQVEGQSEKLFF